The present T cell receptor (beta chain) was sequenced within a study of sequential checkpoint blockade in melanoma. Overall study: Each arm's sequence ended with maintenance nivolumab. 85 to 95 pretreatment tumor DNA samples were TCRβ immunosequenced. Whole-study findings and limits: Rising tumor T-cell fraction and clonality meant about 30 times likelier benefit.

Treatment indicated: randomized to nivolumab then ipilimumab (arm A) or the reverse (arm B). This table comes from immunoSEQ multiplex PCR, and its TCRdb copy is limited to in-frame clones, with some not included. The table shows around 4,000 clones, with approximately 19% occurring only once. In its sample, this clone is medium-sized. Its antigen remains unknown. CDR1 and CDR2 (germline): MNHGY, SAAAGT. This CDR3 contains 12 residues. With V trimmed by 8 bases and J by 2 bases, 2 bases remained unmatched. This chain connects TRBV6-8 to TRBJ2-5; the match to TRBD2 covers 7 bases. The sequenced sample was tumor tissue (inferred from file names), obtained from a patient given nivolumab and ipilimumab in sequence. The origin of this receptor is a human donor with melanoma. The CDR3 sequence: CASGTTQETQYF. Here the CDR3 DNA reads TGTGCCAGCGGGACTACACAAGAGACCCAGTACTTC.